The clone carrying this T cell receptor beta chain was seen repeatedly, ten times or more. The source of the sample is a study of spatial heterogeneity in lung cancer. One entry per CDR3 protein results from TCRdb running MiXCR on the 5' RACE reads. The sample records about 14,000 distinct CDR3 sequences, 9.5% to 13% being singletons. Germline CDR1 reads SGHKS; CDR2 reads YYEKEE (reference sequence). Trimming pared 4 bases from V and 1 base from J, leaving 14 bases between. The CDR3 is made up of 16 amino acids. Time point of the sample: sample taken at primary tumor resection. No cells were sorted before sequencing. The whole RNA sequenced was extracted from tumor, nontumor lung or frozen PBMC. Samples were donated by 72 untreated early-stage non-small cell lung cancer patients.

The chain carries TRBV5-5 and TRBJ2-2; TRBD2 might be the D (5 bases). The sample here was PBMCs, taken at surgery. This TCR came from a male donor with early-stage non-small cell lung cancer. For the CDR3, the DNA is TGTGCCAGCAGCCTCCGACTATGGCGGAACACCGGGGAGCTGTTTTTT. This encodes CASSLRLWRNTGELFF. The full variable domain, rest sourced from reference TRBV5-5 and TRBJ2-2, is DAGVTQSPTHLIKTRGQQVTLRCSPISGHKSVSWYQQVLGQGPQFIFQYYEKEERGRGNFPDRFSARQFPNYSSELNVNALLLGDSALYLCASSLRLWRNTGELFFGEGSRLTVL.